Following are 29 T cell receptor beta chains from one sample sequenced in a study of T cell changes during pregnancy in multiple sclerosis. This table comes from immunoSEQ multiplex PCR, and its TCRdb copy is limited to in-frame clones, with some not included. The sample consists of roughly 39,000 clones, 75% to 95% of them appearing once. The sequences come from CD4+ T cells from peripheral blood mononuclear cells, collected in the first trimester of pregnancy. The receptors were sampled from a female donor in good health, enrolled as a control in a pregnancy study.

The CDR3 DNA reads as TGTGCCACGTACCCGGGGACAGCTGGGGCAGATACGCAGTATTTT. Protein sequence: CATYPGTAGADTQYF. The gene calls are TRBV6-5 and TRBJ2-3, with 7 nucleotides matching TRBD1. CDR1 and CDR2 (germline): MNHEY, SVGAGI. J was trimmed by 4 bases and V by 10 bases; bases with no gene match: 14. This CDR3 region has 15 residues.

The genes are TRBV5-1 and TRBJ2-1, with 7 bases identical to TRBD2. V lost 0 bases, J lost 7 bases, and 7 bases stayed unmatched. The CDR3 contains 15 residues. The germline V gene has CDR1 SGHRS and CDR2 YFSETQ. Written as DNA, the CDR3 is TGCGCCAGCAGCTTGGCGGGACGGGGGGTGAATGAGCAGTTCTTC. It is translated as CASSLAGRGVNEQFF.

The J gene is TRBJ2-3, the V gene TRBV4-1, with a possible D match to TRBD2 (5 bases). Trimming left V 0 bases short and J 6 bases short, with 13 bases between. CDR3 length: 15 residues. CDR1 and CDR2 from the germline V gene are MGHRA and YSYEKL. The CDR3 sequence: CASSQEGGPLDTQYF. The CDR3, as DNA: TGCGCCAGCAGCCAAGAAGGCGGGCCCTTGGATACGCAGTATTTT.

In nucleotides, the CDR3 is TGTGCCAGAATAACCGGGACAGGCTACACCACTGAAGCTTTCTTT. Translation gives CARITGTGYTTEAFF. The rearrangement uses TRBV2 and TRBJ1-1, with 8 bases lining up with TRBD1. The trim removed 9 bases at V and 4 bases at J, leaving 13 bases unmatched. This CDR3 has 15 residues. The germline gives CDR1 SNHLY, CDR2 FYNNEI.

This chain links TRBV18 with TRBJ1-2; 7 nucleotides agree with TRBD1. The CDR3 has 16 residues. The ends lost 1 base at V and 9 bases at J; junction bases unmatched: 14. Germline V gene lookup returns CDR1 KGHSH and CDR2 LQKENI. This chain's CDR3 is CASSPQRQGPVNRYTF. CDR3 sequence (DNA): TGTGCCAGCTCACCACAGAGACAGGGTCCCGTGAATCGCTACACCTTC.

In the case of this clone: An end of the junction does not agree with germline; a read error may underlie this. The CDR3 nucleotides are TGTGCTAGCAGCTTATCAGGGGCTCCGGGGGAGACCCAGTACTTC. Protein product: CASSLSGAPGETQYF. The rearrangement joins TRBV7-7 to TRBJ2-5; weak D call: TRBD1 (6 bases). This CDR3 has 15 residues. The germline V gene has CDR1 SSHAT and CDR2 FNYEAQ (reference sequence).

The chain has TRBV18 and TRBJ2-7; TRBD2 matches 7 bases. Germline V CDR1 and CDR2: KGHSH, LQKENI. With V trimmed by 5 bases and J by 6 bases, 7 bases remained unmatched. The CDR3 totals 13 residues. The CDR3 coding sequence is TGTGCCAGCTCAGGGGCGGGGGACGGCGAGCAGTACTTC. It translates to CASSGAGDGEQYF.

This chain uses TRBV5-1 with TRBJ1-1; 10 bases map to TRBD1. This CDR3 has 14 residues. Trimming took 8 bases from V and 3 from J; bases not matched to a gene: 7. Germline CDR1 is SGHRS and CDR2 is YFSETQ. CDR3 bases: TGCGCCAGTAGGACAGGGGGATTGGACACTGAAGCTTTCTTT. It translates to CASRTGGLDTEAFF.

The chain employs TRBV7-2 and TRBJ2-7; 7 bases align to TRBD2. Germline values: CDR1 SGHTA, CDR2 FQGNSA. The junction had 4 bases not matched to a gene; V was cut back by 5 bases and J by 0 bases. The length of the CDR3 is 14 residues. CDR3 residues: CASSPQRGSYEQYF. CDR3 sequence (DNA): TGTGCCAGCAGCCCCCAGCGGGGCTCCTACGAGCAGTACTTC.

The rearrangement links TRBV10-3 to TRBJ1-1; a weak D match, TRBD1 (6 bases). The CDR3 covers 14 residues. Germline V gene sequence: CDR1 ENHRY, CDR2 SYGVKD. V lost 10 bases and J 2 bases, leaving 17 bases between the germline ends. The CDR3 DNA reads as TGTGCCAGCCAGGGGCCAGGGAGTAACACTGAAGCTTTCTTT. Translating it yields CASQGPGSNTEAFF.

The V and J genes are TRBV5-8 and TRBJ1-6; possible D gene TRBD1, 5 bases. The CDR3 is made up of 15 amino acids. V shed 0 bases and J shed 7 bases, with 11 bases lying between them. Germline V gives CDR1 SGHTS, CDR2 YDEGEE. DNA for the CDR3: TGTGCCAGCAGCTTGGGGGGGGTAGGGAATTCACCCCTCCACTTT. Amino acids: CASSLGGVGNSPLHF.

The V gene is TRBV19, the J gene TRBJ2-5; 7 bases fit TRBD1. The CDR3 runs to 16 residues. In germline, CDR1 is LNHDA, CDR2 SQIVND (reference sequence). V lost 1 base and J lost 1; bases outside the gene matches: 6. CDR3 coding DNA: TGTGCCAGTAGTATAGTGGGAACAGGGGTCCAAGAGACCCAGTACTTC. This codes for CASSIVGTGVQETQYF.

The rearrangement joins TRBV4-3 to TRBJ2-2; D is unresolved. The length of the CDR3 is 13 residues. CDR1 is LGHNA and CDR2 is YSLEER in the germline V gene. The V and J ends lost 0 bases and 5 bases respectively, with 4 bases between them. The CDR3 DNA reads TGCGCCAGCAGCCAAGACGGTACCGGGGAGCTGTTTTTT. It yields the protein CASSQDGTGELFF.

V is TRBV7-9 and J is TRBJ1-5, with TRBD1 identical over 7 bases. The V gene end was trimmed by 3 bases and the J gene end by 6 bases; junction bases not matched to a gene: 11. The CDR3 contains 16 residues. Per germline, CDR1 SEHNR and CDR2 FQNEAQ (reference sequence). CDR3: CASSFGFTTGFQPQHF. CDR3 nucleotide sequence: TGTGCCAGCAGCTTCGGTTTTACGACAGGGTTTCAGCCCCAGCATTTT. The full variable domain, completed using reference TRBV7-9 and TRBJ1-5, is DTGVSQNPRHKITKRGQNVTFRCDPISEHNRLYWYRQTLGQGPEFLTYFQNEAQLEKSRLLSDRFSAERPKGSFSTLEIQRTEQGDSAMYLCASSFGFTTGFQPQHFGDGTRLSIL.

V is TRBV7-2 and J is TRBJ1-1, with a weak D call TRBD1 (5 bases). Germline V gene data show CDR1 as SGHTA and CDR2 as FQGNSA. This CDR3 has 15 residues. Trimming left V 5 bases short and J 0 bases short, with 13 bases between. Here the CDR3 DNA reads TGTGCCAGCAGCGTTTCCAGGGACTTGAACACTGAAGCTTTCTTT. Its translation: CASSVSRDLNTEAFF.

The chain joins TRBV7-2 to TRBJ1-1, with 9 positions matching TRBD1. Germline-derived CDR1 and CDR2 are SGHTA and FQGNSA. V lost 7 bases and J lost 0; bases outside the gene matches: 12. CDR3 length: 17 residues. DNA for the CDR3: TGTGCCAGCACCCGGCCCAGGGACAGGGTTATGAACACTGAAGCTTTCTTT. Translation gives CASTRPRDRVMNTEAFF. The full variable domain, completed using reference TRBV7-2 and TRBJ1-1, is GAGVSQSPSNKVTEKGKDVELRCDPISGHTALYWYRQSLGQGLEFLIYFQGNSAPDKSGLPSDRFSAERTGGSVSTLTIQRTQQEDSAVYLCASTRPRDRVMNTEAFFGQGTRLTVV.

The rearrangement uses TRBV7-2 and TRBJ2-3, with D perhaps TRBD2 (5 bases). Trimming removed 5 bases at V and 8 bases at J, with 14 bases between. Germline CDR1 is SGHTA and CDR2 is FQGNSA. This CDR3 contains 13 residues. The CDR3 protein is CASSRDEGGTQYF. CDR3 nucleotide sequence: TGTGCCAGCAGCCGTGACGAGGGTGGTACGCAGTATTTT.

This chain connects TRBV9 to TRBJ2-1; D may be TRBD2 (7 bases). This CDR3 has 15 amino acids. V lost 3 bases and J lost 4, with 14 bases in between. Looked up from germline, CDR1 is SGDLS and CDR2 is YYNGEE. The CDR3 sequence: CASSETGREYNEQFF. The DNA of the CDR3 is TGTGCCAGCAGCGAAACAGGGAGGGAGTACAATGAGCAGTTCTTC.

The J gene is TRBJ2-3, the V gene TRBV4-2; 10 nucleotides match TRBD1. CDR3 length: 15 amino acids. Trimming cost V 5 bases and J 0 bases; bases outside gene matches: 2. Germline CDR1 LGHNA, CDR2 YNFKEQ. The CDR3 loop reads CASSWGQGSTDTQYF. The CDR3 DNA sequence: TGTGCCAGCAGCTGGGGACAGGGGAGCACAGATACGCAGTATTTT.

The chain has TRBV6-5 and TRBJ2-7; 7 bases agree with TRBD1. The trim removed 9 bases at V and 5 bases at J, leaving 10 bases unmatched. CDR3 length: 13 residues. In germline, CDR1 is MNHEY, CDR2 SVGAGI. DNA for the CDR3: TGTGCCAGAAGACGGGACAGTCGAAACGAGCAGTACTTC. It encodes CARRRDSRNEQYF.

V gene TRBV6-1 combines with J gene TRBJ1-1, with 7 bases identical to TRBD1. This CDR3 is 13 amino acids long. J gave up 4 bases and V 2 bases, and 1 base lay outside the gene matches. Germline-derived CDR1 and CDR2 are MNHNS and SASEGT. CDR3 amino acids: CASSEQGVTEAFF. For the CDR3, the DNA is TGTGCCAGCAGTGAACAGGGGGTCACTGAAGCTTTCTTT.

The chain recombines TRBV7-2 with TRBJ2-7; D uncertain. The CDR3 is made up of 12 amino acids. The V end lost 2 bases, the J end lost 1 base, and 3 bases lay between the germline ends. The germline V gene has CDR1 SGHTA and CDR2 FQGNSA. CDR3 coding DNA: TGTGCCAGCAGCTTAACATCCTACGAGCAGTACTTC. Translation: CASSLTSYEQYF.

The genes are TRBV7-2 and TRBJ1-6; 8 bases line up with TRBD1. V gave up 8 bases and J gave up 10 bases; unmatched junction bases: 13. The CDR3 runs 15 residues. Per germline, CDR1 SGHTA and CDR2 FQGNSA. The CDR3 nucleotides are TGTGCCAGCGGACCACTGGACAGGGTAACGTCACCCCTCCACTTT. Protein sequence: CASGPLDRVTSPLHF.

This clone was found a few times. This sequence joins TRBV19 and TRBJ1-1, with 7 bases fitting TRBD1. This CDR3 region has 10 residues. CDR1 and CDR2 (germline): LNHDA, SQIVND (reference sequence). V shed 11 bases and J 13 bases; nucleotides not matched to a gene: 10. The CDR3 DNA sequence: TGTGCCCTGCAGGGGGTTTTAGGTTTCTTT. Its translation: CALQGVLGFF.

This clone came up once. For the CDR3, the DNA is TGTGCCAGCAGCTTGGACAGGGCCTCCTACAATGAGCAGTTCTTC. Protein product: CASSLDRASYNEQFF. The V and J genes are TRBV7-2 and TRBJ2-1, with 8 bases matching TRBD1. The CDR3 has 15 amino acids. The germline CDR1 and CDR2 sequences are SGHTA and FQGNSA. Unmatched junction bases numbered 1, after V lost 3 bases and J lost 0 bases. The full variable domain, with the rest looked up from reference TRBV7-2 and TRBJ2-1, is GAGVSQSPSNKVTEKGKDVELRCDPISGHTALYWYRQSLGQGLEFLIYFQGNSAPDKSGLPSDRFSAERTGGSVSTLTIQRTQQEDSAVYLCASSLDRASYNEQFFGPGTRLTVL.

This clone has a single count. CDR3 bases: TGTGCCAGCAGCTTAGATAGTACTGAAGCTTTCTTT. It encodes CASSLDSTEAFF. The V call is TRBV11-3, the J call TRBJ1-1; D not resolved. CDR3 size: 12 residues. Germline V gene lookup returns CDR1 SGHNT and CDR2 YENEEA. V shed 0 bases and J shed 5 bases, with 4 bases lying between them.

The rearrangement uses TRBV23-1 and TRBJ1-4; D is ambiguous. TRBV23-1 is an ORF; its function is uncertain. This CDR3 has 16 residues. Trimming took 2 bases from V and 2 from J, leaving 12 bases between them. This CDR3 is CASSQTGEGTNEKLFF. Here the CDR3 DNA reads TGCGCCAGCAGTCAAACCGGGGAAGGGACTAATGAAAAACTGTTTTTT.

This clone was seen only a few times. This chain joins TRBV11-2 and TRBJ2-5; 8 positions match TRBD1. V lost 4 bases to trimming and J lost 5 bases; unmatched junction nucleotides: 9. Germline CDR1 is SGHAT and CDR2 is FQNNGV. The CDR3 has 15 residues. CDR3 sequence (DNA): TGTGCCAGCAGCTCGAGGACAGGGACCGGGGAGACCCAGTACTTC. Protein: CASSSRTGTGETQYF.

This clone was detected once. The CDR3 spells CASSFRGRGSGNTIYF. As DNA, the CDR3 is TGTGCCAGCAGCTTTAGAGGCAGGGGCTCTGGAAACACCATATATTTT. The chain uses TRBV7-9 and TRBJ1-3, with D perhaps TRBD1 (6 bases). From germline, CDR1 is SEHNR and CDR2 FQNEAQ (reference sequence). This CDR3 region has 16 residues. The V gene lost 3 bases and the J gene lost 0 bases, with 12 bases spanning the gap.